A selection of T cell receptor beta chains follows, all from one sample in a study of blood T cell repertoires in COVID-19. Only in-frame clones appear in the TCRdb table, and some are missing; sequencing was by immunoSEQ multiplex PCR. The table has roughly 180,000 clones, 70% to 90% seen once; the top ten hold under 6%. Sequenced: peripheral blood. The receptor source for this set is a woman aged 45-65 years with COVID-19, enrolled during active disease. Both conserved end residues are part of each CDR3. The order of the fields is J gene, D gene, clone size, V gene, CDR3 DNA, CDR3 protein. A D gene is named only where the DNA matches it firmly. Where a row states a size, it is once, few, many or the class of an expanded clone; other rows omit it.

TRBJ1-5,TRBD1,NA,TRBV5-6,TGTGCCAGCAGCGCTACCACTACCGGGACAGGGGGAACACAGCCCCAGCATTTT,CASSATTTGTGGTQPQHF
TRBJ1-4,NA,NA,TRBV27,TGTGCCAGCAGTTCTAGGGGAATAACTAATGAAAAACTGTTTTTT,CASSSRGITNEKLFF
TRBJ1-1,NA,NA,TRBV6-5,TGTGCCAGCAGTTACGGCCAGGGTAGGATGGGATCTGAAGCTTTCTTT,CASSYGQGRMGSEAFF
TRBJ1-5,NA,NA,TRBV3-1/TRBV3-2,TGTGCCAGCAGCCAAGATTTAAATCAGCCCCAGCATTTT,CASSQDLNQPQHF
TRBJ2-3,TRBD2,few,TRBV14,TGTGCCAGCAGCCAGCTTAGCGGGGGCACAGATACGCAGTATTTT,CASSQLSGGTDTQYF
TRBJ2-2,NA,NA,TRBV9,TGTGCCAGCAGCCCAAGAGTGACAGAGAACACCGGGGAGCTGTTTTTT,CASSPRVTENTGELFF
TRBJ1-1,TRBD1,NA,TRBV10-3,TGTGCCATCAGTGAAAAGGGGACAGGGGCCCCTGAAGCTTTCTTT,CAISEKGTGAPEAFF
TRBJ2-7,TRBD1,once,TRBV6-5,TGTGCCAGCAGTACTCGGACAGGGGGGTCCTACGAGCAGTACTTC,CASSTRTGGSYEQYF
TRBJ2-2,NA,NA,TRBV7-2,TGTGCCAGCAGCCCGGGTCCGAACACCGGGGAGCTGTTTTTT,CASSPGPNTGELFF
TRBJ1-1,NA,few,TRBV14,TGTGCCAGCAGCCAGACATGGAACACTGAAGCTTTCTTT,CASSQTWNTEAFF
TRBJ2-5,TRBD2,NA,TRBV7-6,TGTGCCAGCAGCTTAGGACTAGCGGGGGGAGAGACCCAGTACTTC,CASSLGLAGGETQYF
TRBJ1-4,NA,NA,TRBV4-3,TGCGCCAGCAGCCAAGATACGGGTATAGGTGGAAAACTGTTTTTT,CASSQDTGIGGKLFF
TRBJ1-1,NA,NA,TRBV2,TGTGCCAGCAGTGAGCGGGGGCAGGTCACTGAAGCTTTCTTT,CASSERGQVTEAFF
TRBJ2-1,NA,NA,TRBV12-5,TGTGCTAGTGGTCCAAACTACAATGAGCAGTTCTTC,CASGPNYNEQFF
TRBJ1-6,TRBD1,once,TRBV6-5,TGTGCCAGCAGTTATCAGGGACAGGGCTCACCCCTCCACTTT,CASSYQGQGSPLHF
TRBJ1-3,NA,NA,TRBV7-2,TGTGCCAGCAGCTATAGGGGATCTGGAAACACCATATATTTT,CASSYRGSGNTIYF
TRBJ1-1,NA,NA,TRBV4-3,TGCGCCAGCAGCCAAGTGGGGTTAGCCACGGAGGGAGCTTTCTTT,CASSQVGLATEGAFF
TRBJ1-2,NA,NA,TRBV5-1,TGCGCCAGCAGCTTGGCGGGGTACTATGGCTACACCTTC,CASSLAGYYGYTF
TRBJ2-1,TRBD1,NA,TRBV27,TGTGCCAGTAAGACAGGGGGCTACAATGAGCAGTTCTTC,CASKTGGYNEQFF
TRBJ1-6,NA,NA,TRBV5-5,TGTGCCAGCAGCTTGGAGGGGGGGCGAGGGTCACCCCTCCACTTT,CASSLEGGRGSPLHF
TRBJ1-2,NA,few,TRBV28,TGTGCCAGCAGTCCCCGACGGGACTATGGCTACACCTTC,CASSPRRDYGYTF
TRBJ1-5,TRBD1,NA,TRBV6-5,TGTGCCAGCGACAGGGAAGGAATCCAGCCCCAGCATTTT,CASDREGIQPQHF
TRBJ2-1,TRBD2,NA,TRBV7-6,TGTGCCAGCAGCTTAGATATTAGCGGGAGCTCCTACAATGAGCAGTTCTTC,CASSLDISGSSYNEQFF
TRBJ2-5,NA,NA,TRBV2,TGTGCCAGCAGGGACTACGGATCGCAAGAGACCCAGTACTTC,CASRDYGSQETQYF
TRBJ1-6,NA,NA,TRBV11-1,TGTGCCAGCAGCCCCGGATCGCGGGGGGGACATTCACCCCTCCACTTT,CASSPGSRGGHSPLHF
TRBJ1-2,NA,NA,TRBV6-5,TGTGCCAGCAGTTACAAACAGGCTCGGGGCTACACCTTC,CASSYKQARGYTF
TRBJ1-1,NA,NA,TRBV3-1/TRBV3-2,TGTGCCAGCAGCAAGGGACACCCGAACACTGAAGCTTTCTTT,CASSKGHPNTEAFF
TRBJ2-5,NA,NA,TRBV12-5,TGTGCTAGTGGTTTGTTATCGGGGGAGACCCAGTACTTC,CASGLLSGETQYF
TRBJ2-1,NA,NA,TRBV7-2,TGTGCCAGCAGCCTCCGACTACCCGGGGGATTGTCCTACAATGAGCAGTTCTTC,CASSLRLPGGLSYNEQFF
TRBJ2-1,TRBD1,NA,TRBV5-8,TGTGCCAGCAGAGAGGGGGCAGGGTCCTACAATGAGCAGTTCTTC,CASREGAGSYNEQFF
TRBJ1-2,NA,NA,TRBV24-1,TGTGCCACCAGTGACAGGGGTCCTAACTATGGCTACACCTTC,CATSDRGPNYGYTF
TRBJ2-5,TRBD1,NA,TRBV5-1,TGCGCCAGCAGCTTGGCGGGACAGGGACAAGAGACCCAGTACTTC,CASSLAGQGQETQYF
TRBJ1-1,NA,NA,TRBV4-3,TGCGCCAGCAGCCAAGATAAGGGGGGGGACACTGAAGCTTTCTTT,CASSQDKGGDTEAFF
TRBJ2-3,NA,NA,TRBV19,TGTGCCAGTAGCACCCCTTGGCAGGGAACAGATACGCAGTATTTT,CASSTPWQGTDTQYF
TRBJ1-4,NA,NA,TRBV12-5,TGTGCTAGTGGTCCAGGTTTAGGGGTGGAGGAAAAACTGTTTTTT,CASGPGLGVEEKLFF
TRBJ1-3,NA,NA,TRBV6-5,TGTGCCAGCAGTCCCGTAGATGTCTCTGGAAACACCATATATTTT,CASSPVDVSGNTIYF
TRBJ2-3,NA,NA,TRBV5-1,TGCGCCAGCAGCTTCAGCCTAAGCCAGGGAGGAGATACGCAGTATTTT,CASSFSLSQGGDTQYF
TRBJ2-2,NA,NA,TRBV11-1,TGTGCCAGCAGCCAAGGACAGAACACCGGGGAGCTGTTTTTT,CASSQGQNTGELFF
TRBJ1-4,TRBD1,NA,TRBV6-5,TGTGCCAGCAGCCTCGCCGAAGGGGGCCTTGAAAAACTGTTTTTT,CASSLAEGGLEKLFF
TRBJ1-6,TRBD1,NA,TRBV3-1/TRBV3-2,TGTGCCAGCAGCCAGGGCAGGACAGGGGGTTCACCCCTCCACTTT,CASSQGRTGGSPLHF
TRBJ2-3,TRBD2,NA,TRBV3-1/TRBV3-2,TGTGCCAGCAGTGAGACGGGACTAGCCACAGATACGCAGTATTTT,CASSETGLATDTQYF
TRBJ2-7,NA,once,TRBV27,TGTGCCAGCAGTTCTAAGAGCTCCTACGAGCAGTACTTC,CASSSKSSYEQYF
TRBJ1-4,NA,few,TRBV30,TGTGCCTGGAGAGCCGGGGAGATGATGAATGAAAAACTGTTTTTT,CAWRAGEMMNEKLFF
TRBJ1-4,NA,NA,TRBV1,TGCACCAGCAGCCAGCGACCGGGACAGGGGGAAACTAATGAAAAACTGTTTTTT,CTSSQRPGQGETNEKLFF
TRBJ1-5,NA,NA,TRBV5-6,TGTGCCAGCAGCTTGGGAGCCAGGGGCAATCAGCCCCAGCATTTT,CASSLGARGNQPQHF
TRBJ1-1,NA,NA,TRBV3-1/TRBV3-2,TGTGCCAGCAGCCAAGTGGCAGGGGCTGAAGCTTTCTTT,CASSQVAGAEAFF
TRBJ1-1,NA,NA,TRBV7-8,TGTGCCAGCAGCCTTGGACAGTTGAACACTGAAGCTTTCTTT,CASSLGQLNTEAFF
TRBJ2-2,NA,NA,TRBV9,TGTGCCAGCAGCGACCAGGTGAACACCGGGGAGCTGTTTTTT,CASSDQVNTGELFF
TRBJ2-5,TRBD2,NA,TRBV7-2,TGTGCCAGCAGCCAACTAGCGGGGGGGTGGGAGACCCAGTACTTC,CASSQLAGGWETQYF
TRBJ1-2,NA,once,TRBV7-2,TGTGCCAGCAGCCTCTACCCGGGGGGAGACTATGGCTACACCTTC,CASSLYPGGDYGYTF
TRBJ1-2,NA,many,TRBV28,TGTGCCAGCAGTCCCCTCCGGAGGAACTATGGCTACACCTTC,CASSPLRRNYGYTF
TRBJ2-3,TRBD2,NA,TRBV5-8,TGTGCCAGCAGCTGGATGCTAGCGGGGGGAGATACGCAGTATTTT,CASSWMLAGGDTQYF
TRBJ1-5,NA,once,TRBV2,TGTGCCAGCAGCTTTTCTCGGGACAACAATCAGCCCCAGCATTTT,CASSFSRDNNQPQHF
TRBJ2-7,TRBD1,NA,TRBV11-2,TGTGCCAGCAGCTTAGGGACAGGGGCCTTTTACGAGCAGTACTTC,CASSLGTGAFYEQYF
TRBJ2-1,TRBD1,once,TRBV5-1,TGCGCCAGCAGCTCCGGGACAGGGGGAGTGGGTGAGCAGTTCTTC,CASSSGTGGVGEQFF
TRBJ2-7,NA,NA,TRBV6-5,TGTGCCAGCCACGGGCAGGGAATATCCTACGAGCAGTACTTC,CASHGQGISYEQYF
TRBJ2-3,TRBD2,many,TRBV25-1,TGTGCCAGCGGGGGGGCAGATACGCAGTATTTT,CASGGADTQYF
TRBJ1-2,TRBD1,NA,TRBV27,TGTGCCAGCAGTCTGACAGGGGGTCTTCACTATGGCTACACCTTC,CASSLTGGLHYGYTF
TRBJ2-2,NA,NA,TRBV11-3,TGTGCCACCCAGGCGGGGAACACCGGGGAGCTGTTTTTT,CATQAGNTGELFF
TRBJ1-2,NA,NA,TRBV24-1,TGTGCCACCAGTGATCCACAGGGTAATGGCTACACCTTC,CATSDPQGNGYTF